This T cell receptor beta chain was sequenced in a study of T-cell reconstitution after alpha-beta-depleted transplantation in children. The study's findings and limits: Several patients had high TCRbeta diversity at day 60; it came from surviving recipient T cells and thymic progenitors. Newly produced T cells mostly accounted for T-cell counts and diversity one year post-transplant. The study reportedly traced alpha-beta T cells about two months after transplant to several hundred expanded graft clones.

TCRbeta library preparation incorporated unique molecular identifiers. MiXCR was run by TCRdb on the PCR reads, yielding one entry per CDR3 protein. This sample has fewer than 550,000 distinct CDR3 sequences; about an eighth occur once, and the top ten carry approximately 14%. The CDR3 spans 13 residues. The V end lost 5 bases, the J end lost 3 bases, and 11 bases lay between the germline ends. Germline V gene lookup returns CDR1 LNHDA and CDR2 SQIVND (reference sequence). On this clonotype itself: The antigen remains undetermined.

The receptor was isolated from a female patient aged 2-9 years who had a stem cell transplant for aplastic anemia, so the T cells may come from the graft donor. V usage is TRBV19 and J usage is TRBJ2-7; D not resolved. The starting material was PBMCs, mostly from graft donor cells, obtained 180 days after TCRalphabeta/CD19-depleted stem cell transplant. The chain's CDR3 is CASSPWLGYEQYF. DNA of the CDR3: TGTGCCAGTAGTCCCTGGCTGGGCTACGAGCAGTACTTC.